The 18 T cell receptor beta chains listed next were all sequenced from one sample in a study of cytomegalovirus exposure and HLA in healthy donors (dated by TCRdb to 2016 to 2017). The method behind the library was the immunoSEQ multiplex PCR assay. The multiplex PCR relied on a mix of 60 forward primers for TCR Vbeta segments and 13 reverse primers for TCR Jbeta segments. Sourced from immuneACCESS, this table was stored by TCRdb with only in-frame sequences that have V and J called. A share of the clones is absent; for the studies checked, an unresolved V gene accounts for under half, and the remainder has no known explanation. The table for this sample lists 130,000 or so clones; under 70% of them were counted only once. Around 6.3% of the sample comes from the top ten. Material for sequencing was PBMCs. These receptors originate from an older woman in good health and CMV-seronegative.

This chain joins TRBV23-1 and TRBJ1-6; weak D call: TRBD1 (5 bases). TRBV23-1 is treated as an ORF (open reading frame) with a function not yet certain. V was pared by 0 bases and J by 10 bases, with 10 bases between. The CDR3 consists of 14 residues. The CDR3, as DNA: TGCGCCAGCAGTCAATCGGACATTAAGTCACCCCTCCACTTT. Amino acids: CASSQSDIKSPLHF.

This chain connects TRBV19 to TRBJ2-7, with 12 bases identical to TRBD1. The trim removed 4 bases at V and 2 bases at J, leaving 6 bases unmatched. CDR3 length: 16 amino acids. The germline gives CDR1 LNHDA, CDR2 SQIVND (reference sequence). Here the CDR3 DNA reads TGTGCCAGTAGTAGTACCGGGACAGGGGGCCCCTACGAGCAGTACTTC. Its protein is CASSSTGTGGPYEQYF.

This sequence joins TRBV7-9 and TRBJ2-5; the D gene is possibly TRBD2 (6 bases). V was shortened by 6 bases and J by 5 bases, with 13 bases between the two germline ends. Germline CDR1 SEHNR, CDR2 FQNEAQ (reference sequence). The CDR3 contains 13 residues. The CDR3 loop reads CASSLGRGETQYF. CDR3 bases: TGTGCCAGCAGTTTGGGCCGGGGGGAGACCCAGTACTTC.

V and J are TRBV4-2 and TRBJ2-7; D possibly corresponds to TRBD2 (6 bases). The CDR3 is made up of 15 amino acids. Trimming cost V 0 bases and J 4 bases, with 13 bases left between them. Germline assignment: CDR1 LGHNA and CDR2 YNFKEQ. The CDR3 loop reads CASSQEETSSYEQYF. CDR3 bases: TGTGCCAGCAGCCAAGAGGAAACTAGCTCGTACGAGCAGTACTTC.

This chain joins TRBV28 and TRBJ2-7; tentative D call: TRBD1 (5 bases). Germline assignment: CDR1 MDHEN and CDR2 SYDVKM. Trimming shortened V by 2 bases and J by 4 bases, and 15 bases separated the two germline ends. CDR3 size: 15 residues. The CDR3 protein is CASSLGARGSYEQYF. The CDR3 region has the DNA TGTGCCAGCAGTTTAGGGGCTAGGGGAAGTTACGAGCAGTACTTC.

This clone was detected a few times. The CDR3: CASSQVSGGTTDTQYF. As DNA, the CDR3 is TGTGCCAGCAGCCAAGTGAGCGGGGGGACCACAGATACGCAGTATTTT. The V gene is TRBV14, the J gene TRBJ2-3; 9 nucleotides agree with TRBD2. CDR1 SGHDN and CDR2 FVKESK come from the germline V gene. This CDR3 has 16 amino acids. V trimming: 1 base; J trimming: 2 bases; junction bases outside the gene matches: 4.

This CDR3 reads CASSRQDGELFF. CDR3 bases: TGTGCCAGCAGCAGACAGGACGGGGAGCTGTTTTTT. This chain uses TRBV6-5 with TRBJ2-2; maybe TRBD1 (6 bases). Germline-derived CDR1 and CDR2 are MNHEY and SVGAGI. This CDR3 is built from 12 residues. Trimming removed 6 bases at V and 7 bases at J, with 9 bases between.

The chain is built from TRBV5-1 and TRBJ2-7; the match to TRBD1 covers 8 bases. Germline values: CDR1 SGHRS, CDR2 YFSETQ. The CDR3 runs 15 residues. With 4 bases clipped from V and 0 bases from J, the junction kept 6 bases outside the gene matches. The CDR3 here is CASSVTGGYSYEQYF. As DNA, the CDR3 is TGCGCCAGCAGCGTAACAGGGGGTTACTCCTACGAGCAGTACTTC.

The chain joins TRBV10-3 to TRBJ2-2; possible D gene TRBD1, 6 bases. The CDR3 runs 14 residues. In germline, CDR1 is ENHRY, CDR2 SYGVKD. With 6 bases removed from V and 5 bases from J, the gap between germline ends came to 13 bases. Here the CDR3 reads CAIRRGLRTGELFF. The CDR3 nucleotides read TGTGCCATCAGGAGGGGGTTGAGGACCGGGGAGCTGTTTTTT.

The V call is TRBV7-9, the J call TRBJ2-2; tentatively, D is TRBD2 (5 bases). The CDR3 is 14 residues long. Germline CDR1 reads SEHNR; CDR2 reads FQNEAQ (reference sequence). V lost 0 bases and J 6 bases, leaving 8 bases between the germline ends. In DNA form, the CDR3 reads TGTGCCAGCAGCTTAGCAGGGAGCGCCGGGGAGCTGTTTTTT. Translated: CASSLAGSAGELFF.

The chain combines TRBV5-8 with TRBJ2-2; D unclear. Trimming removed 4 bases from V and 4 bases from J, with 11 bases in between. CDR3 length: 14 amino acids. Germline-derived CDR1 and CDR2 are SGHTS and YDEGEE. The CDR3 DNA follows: TGTGCCAGCAGCCCCCTTTGGAGCACCGGGGAGCTGTTTTTT. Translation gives CASSPLWSTGELFF.

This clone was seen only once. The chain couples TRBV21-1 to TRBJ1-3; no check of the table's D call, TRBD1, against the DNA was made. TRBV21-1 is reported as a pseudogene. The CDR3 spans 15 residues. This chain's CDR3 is CASSIWDRAGNTIYF. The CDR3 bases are TGTGCCAGCAGCATTTGGGACAGGGCTGGAAACACCATATATTTT.

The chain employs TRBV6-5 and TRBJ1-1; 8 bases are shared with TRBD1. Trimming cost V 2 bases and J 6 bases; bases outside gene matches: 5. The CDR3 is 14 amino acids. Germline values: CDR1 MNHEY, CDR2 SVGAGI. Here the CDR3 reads CASSYGQGAPEAFF. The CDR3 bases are TGTGCCAGCAGTTACGGACAGGGCGCTCCTGAAGCTTTCTTT.

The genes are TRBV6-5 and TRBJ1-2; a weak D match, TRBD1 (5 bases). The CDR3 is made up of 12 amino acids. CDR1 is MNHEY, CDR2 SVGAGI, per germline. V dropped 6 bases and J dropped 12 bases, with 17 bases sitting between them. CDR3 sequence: CASRGGKGPHTF. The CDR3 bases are TGTGCCAGCAGGGGGGGTAAGGGGCCCCACACCTTC.

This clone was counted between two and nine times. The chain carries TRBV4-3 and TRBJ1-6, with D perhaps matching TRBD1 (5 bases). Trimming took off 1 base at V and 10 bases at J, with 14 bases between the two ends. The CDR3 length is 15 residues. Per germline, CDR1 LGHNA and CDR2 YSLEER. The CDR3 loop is CASSQGTAGYSPLHF. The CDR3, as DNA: TGCGCCAGCAGCCAAGGCACCGCAGGGTACTCACCCCTCCACTTT.

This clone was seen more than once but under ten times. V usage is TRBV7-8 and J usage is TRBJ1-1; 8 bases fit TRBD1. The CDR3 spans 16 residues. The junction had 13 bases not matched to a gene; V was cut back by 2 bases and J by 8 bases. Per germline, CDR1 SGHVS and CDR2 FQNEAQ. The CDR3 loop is CASSLFLRRQGTEAFF. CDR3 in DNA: TGTGCCAGCAGCTTATTTTTGCGAAGACAGGGGACCGAAGCTTTCTTT.

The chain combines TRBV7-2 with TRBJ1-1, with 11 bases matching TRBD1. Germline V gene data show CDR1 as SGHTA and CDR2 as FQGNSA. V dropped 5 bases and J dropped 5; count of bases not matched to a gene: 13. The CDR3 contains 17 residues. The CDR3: CASSPEARTGGTTEAFF. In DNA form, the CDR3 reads TGTGCCAGCAGCCCCGAGGCCAGGACAGGGGGCACGACTGAAGCTTTCTTT. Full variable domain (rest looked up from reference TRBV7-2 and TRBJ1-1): GAGVSQSPSNKVTEKGKDVELRCDPISGHTALYWYRQSLGQGLEFLIYFQGNSAPDKSGLPSDRFSAERTGGSVSTLTIQRTQQEDSAVYLCASSPEARTGGTTEAFFGQGTRLTVV.

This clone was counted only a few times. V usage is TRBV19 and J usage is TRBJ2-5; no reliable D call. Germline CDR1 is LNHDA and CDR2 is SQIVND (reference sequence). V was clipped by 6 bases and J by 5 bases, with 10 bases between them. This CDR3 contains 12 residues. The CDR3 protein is CASRSLGETQYF. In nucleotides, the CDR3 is TGTGCCAGTAGGTCCCTAGGCGAGACCCAGTACTTC.